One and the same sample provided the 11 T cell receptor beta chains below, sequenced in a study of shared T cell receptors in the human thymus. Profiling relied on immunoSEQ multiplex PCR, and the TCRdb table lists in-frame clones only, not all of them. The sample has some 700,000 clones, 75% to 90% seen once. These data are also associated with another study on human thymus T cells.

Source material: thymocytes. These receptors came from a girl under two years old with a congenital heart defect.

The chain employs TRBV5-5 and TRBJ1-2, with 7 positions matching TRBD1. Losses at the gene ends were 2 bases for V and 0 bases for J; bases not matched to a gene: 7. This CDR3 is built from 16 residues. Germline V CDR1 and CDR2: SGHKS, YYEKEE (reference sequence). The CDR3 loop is CASSLRPGQTNYGYTF. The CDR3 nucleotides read TGTGCCAGCAGCTTACGTCCGGGACAGACTAACTATGGCTACACCTTC.

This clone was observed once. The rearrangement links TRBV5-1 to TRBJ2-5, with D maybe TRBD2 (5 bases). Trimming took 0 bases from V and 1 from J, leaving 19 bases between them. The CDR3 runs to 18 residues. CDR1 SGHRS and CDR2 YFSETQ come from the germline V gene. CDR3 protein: CASSLASGSRGLQETQYF. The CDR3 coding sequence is TGCGCCAGCAGCTTGGCCTCCGGCTCTAGAGGACTCCAAGAGACCCAGTACTTC. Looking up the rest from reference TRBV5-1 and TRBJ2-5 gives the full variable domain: KAGVTQTPRYLIKTRGQQVTLSCSPISGHRSVSWYQQTPGQGLQFLFEYFSETQRNKGNFPGRFSGRQFSNSRSEMNVSTLELGDSALYLCASSLASGSRGLQETQYFGPGTRLLVL.

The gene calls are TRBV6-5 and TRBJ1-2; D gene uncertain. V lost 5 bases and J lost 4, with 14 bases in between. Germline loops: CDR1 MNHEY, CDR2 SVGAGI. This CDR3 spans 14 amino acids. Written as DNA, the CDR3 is TGTGCCAGCAGTCCGATGGAGGGAGGCTATGGCTACACCTTC. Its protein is CASSPMEGGYGYTF.

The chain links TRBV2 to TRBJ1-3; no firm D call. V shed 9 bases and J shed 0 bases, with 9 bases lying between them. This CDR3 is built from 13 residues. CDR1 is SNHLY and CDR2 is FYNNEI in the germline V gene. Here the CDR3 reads CARRRGSGNTIYF. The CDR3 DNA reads TGTGCCAGACGACGGGGCTCTGGAAACACCATATATTTT.

CDR3 in DNA: TGCGCCAGCACACCACTGAACAACGACTATGGTGATACGCAGTATTTT. Protein: CASTPLNNDYGDTQYF. V gene TRBV5-1 combines with J gene TRBJ2-3; weak D call: TRBD2 (5 bases). CDR3 length: 16 residues. Germline V CDR1 and CDR2: SGHRS, YFSETQ. Trimming left V 6 bases short and J 6 bases short, with 23 bases between.

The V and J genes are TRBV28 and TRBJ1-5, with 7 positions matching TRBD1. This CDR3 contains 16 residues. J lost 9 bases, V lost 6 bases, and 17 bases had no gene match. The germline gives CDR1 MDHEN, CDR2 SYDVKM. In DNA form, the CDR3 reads TGTGCCAGCAGGTTTTTGGGACGACAGGGCGTAAGGCCCCAGCATTTT. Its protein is CASRFLGRQGVRPQHF. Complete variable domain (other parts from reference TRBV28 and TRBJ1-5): DVKVTQSSRYLVKRTGEKVFLECVQDMDHENMFWYRQDPGLGLRLIYFSYDVKMKEKGDIPEGYSVSREKKERFSLILESASTNQTSMYLCASRFLGRQGVRPQHFGDGTRLSIL.

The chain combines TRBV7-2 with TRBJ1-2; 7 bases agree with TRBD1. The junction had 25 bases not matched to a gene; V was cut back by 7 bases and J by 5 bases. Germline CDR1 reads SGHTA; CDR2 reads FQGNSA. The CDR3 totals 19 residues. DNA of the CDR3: TGTGCCAGCAACACAAGGGCCCAAAGACAGGGTACCGTGGGGTATGGCTACACCTTC. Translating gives CASNTRAQRQGTVGYGYTF.

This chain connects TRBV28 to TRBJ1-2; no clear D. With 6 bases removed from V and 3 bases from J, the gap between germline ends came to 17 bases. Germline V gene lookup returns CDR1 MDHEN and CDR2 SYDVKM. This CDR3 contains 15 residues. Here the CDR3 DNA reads TGTGCCAGCAGCCCCGGCGGCCGTCGTGACTATGGCTACACCTTC. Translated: CASSPGGRRDYGYTF.

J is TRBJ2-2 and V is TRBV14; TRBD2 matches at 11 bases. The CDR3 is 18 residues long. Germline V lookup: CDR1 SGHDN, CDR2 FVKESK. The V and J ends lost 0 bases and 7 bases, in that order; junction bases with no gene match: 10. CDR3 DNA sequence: TGTGCCAGCAGCCAAGATATTCTAGCGGGGGGTCGCGGCGGGGAGCTGTTTTTT. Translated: CASSQDILAGGRGGELFF.

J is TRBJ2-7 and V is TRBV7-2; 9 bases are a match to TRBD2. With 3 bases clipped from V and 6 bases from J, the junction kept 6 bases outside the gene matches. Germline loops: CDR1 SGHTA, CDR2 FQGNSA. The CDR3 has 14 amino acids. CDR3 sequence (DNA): TGTGCCAGCAGCTTGGCGGGGGGGCCGCGCGAGCAGTACTTC. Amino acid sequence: CASSLAGGPREQYF.

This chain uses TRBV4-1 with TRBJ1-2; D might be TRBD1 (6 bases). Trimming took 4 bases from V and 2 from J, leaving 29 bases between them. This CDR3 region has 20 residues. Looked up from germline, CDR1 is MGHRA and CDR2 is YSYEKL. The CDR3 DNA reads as TGCGCCAGCAGCCTCGGACCCTTCCGGGACACCTACCCTAGGAACTATGGCTACACCTTC. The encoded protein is CASSLGPFRDTYPRNYGYTF.